Listed here are 10 T cell receptor beta chains from one sample, sequenced in a study of beta chain features in type 1 diabetes. The isolated RNA, all of it, was reverse transcribed, so expressed TCRB transcripts were what got sequenced. Clones were sequenced by immunoSEQ multiplex PCR, and TCRdb holds only the in-frame ones, with some missing. The sample yields around 310,000 clones, roughly 9.6% seen once. The sample consisted of naive CD4+ T cells from blood. The source of these receptors is a woman between 25 and 40 years old in good health.

This clone was seen more than once but under ten times. The genes are TRBV7-2 and TRBJ2-1; D may be TRBD2 (5 bases). Germline V gene data show CDR1 as SGHTA and CDR2 as FQGNSA. V was pared by 5 bases and J by 0 bases, with 17 bases between. This CDR3 has 17 amino acids. The DNA of the CDR3 is TGTGCCAGCAGCCCCAGTGGTGGACTGAGCTCCTACAATGAGCAGTTCTTC. It yields the protein CASSPSGGLSSYNEQFF. Looking up the rest from reference TRBV7-2 and TRBJ2-1 gives the full variable domain: GAGVSQSPSNKVTEKGKDVELRCDPISGHTALYWYRQSLGQGLEFLIYFQGNSAPDKSGLPSDRFSAERTGGSVSTLTIQRTQQEDSAVYLCASSPSGGLSSYNEQFFGPGTRLTVL.

This clone was found a few times. CDR3 sequence (DNA): TGTGCCAGCAGTGACTCGGGACAGACGGACGAGCAGTACTTC. Its translation: CASSDSGQTDEQYF. The rearrangement joins TRBV25-1 to TRBJ2-7, with 7 positions matching TRBD1. CDR3 size: 14 residues. Germline V gene data show CDR1 as MGHDK and CDR2 as SYGVNS. V lost 3 bases to trimming and J lost 5 bases; unmatched junction nucleotides: 7.

The chain is built from TRBV7-6 and TRBJ2-3, with D possibly matching TRBD2 (6 bases). Trimming cost V 1 base and J 4 bases, with 12 bases left between them. The length of the CDR3 is 15 residues. Germline CDR1 and CDR2: SGHVS and FNYEAQ. The CDR3 DNA is TGTGCCAGCAGCTTAGGCGGGACCGGGTCAGATACGCAGTATTTT. Encoded protein: CASSLGGTGSDTQYF.

This clone came up a few times. The chain links TRBV19 to TRBJ1-5; 7 positions agree with TRBD1. The CDR3 loop spans 17 amino acids. Germline values: CDR1 LNHDA, CDR2 SQIVND (reference sequence). The V and J ends lost 8 bases and 4 bases, in that order; junction bases with no gene match: 17. The DNA of the CDR3 is TGTGCCAGTTCCACCCAGACGGGGACAGTTAAGAATCAGCCCCAGCATTTT. Translation: CASSTQTGTVKNQPQHF.

This clone was detected only a few times. V usage is TRBV7-9 and J usage is TRBJ2-7, with 11 bases identical to TRBD2. Germline CDR1 reads SEHNR; CDR2 reads FQNEAQ (reference sequence). Germline trimming cut 5 bases from V and 3 bases from J; bases unmatched to any gene: 9. The CDR3 length is 16 residues. The CDR3 DNA follows: TGTGCCAGCAGCCGAGGACTAGCGGGCGGATTCTACGAGCAGTACTTC. Its translation is CASSRGLAGGFYEQYF.

V is TRBV6-6 and J is TRBJ2-3, with 11 positions matching TRBD2. Germline CDR1 MNHNY, CDR2 SVGAGI (reference sequence). V was pared by 2 bases and J by 6 bases, with 7 bases of the junction left unmatched. The length of the CDR3 is 16 residues. The CDR3 sequence: CASSYLLAGGRDTQYF. CDR3 nucleotide sequence: TGTGCCAGCAGTTACCTTCTAGCGGGAGGTCGTGATACGCAGTATTTT.

This clone occurred a few times. The chain joins TRBV29-1 to TRBJ2-2; 11 positions match TRBD1. After removal of 7 bases from V and 3 bases from J, the junction contained 7 bases not matched to a gene. Germline V lookup: CDR1 SQVTM, CDR2 ANQGSEA. The CDR3 is 15 amino acids. CDR3 bases: TGCAGCGCAGGACAGGGGGCTGGGGACACCGGGGAGCTGTTTTTT. Its protein product is CSAGQGAGDTGELFF.

This clone was counted between two and nine times. V and J are TRBV27 and TRBJ2-7; 7 nucleotides agree with TRBD2. The V segment lost 3 bases and the J segment 4 bases; nucleotides outside the gene matches: 9. This CDR3 is 15 amino acids long. CDR1 and CDR2 (germline): MNHEY, SMNVEV (reference sequence). The CDR3 reads CASSFVTGGPYEQYF. CDR3 nucleotide sequence: TGTGCCAGCAGTTTTGTAACGGGAGGCCCTTACGAGCAGTACTTC.

This clone was found a few times. The chain employs TRBV7-9 and TRBJ2-5, with 9 bases identical to TRBD1. Germline loops: CDR1 SEHNR, CDR2 FQNEAQ (reference sequence). CDR3 length equals 14 residues. With 5 bases clipped from V and 4 bases from J, the junction kept 5 bases outside the gene matches. The CDR3 DNA is TGTGCCAGCAGCACAACAGGGGGCCCAGAGACCCAGTACTTC. This gives the protein CASSTTGGPETQYF.

This clone showed up just once. J is TRBJ2-5 and V is TRBV27, with 15 bases aligning to TRBD2. Germline assignment: CDR1 MNHEY and CDR2 SMNVEV (reference sequence). V lost 8 bases, J lost 3 bases, and 10 bases stayed unmatched. There are 17 residues in the CDR3. As DNA, the CDR3 is TGTGCCAGCTCGCGCGGTCGGACTAGCGGGAGGGAAGAGACCCAGTACTTC. It is translated as CASSRGRTSGREETQYF.